This TCR beta chain was recorded in a study of T cells after yellow fever vaccination. This CDR3 region has 13 residues. From germline, CDR1 is SQVTM and CDR2 ANQGSEA. V dropped 5 bases and J dropped 5 bases, with 16 bases sitting between them. This clonotype came up many times. TCRdb processed the 5' RACE reads anew with MiXCR; each CDR3 protein has one entry. The data show about 45,000 distinct CDR3 sequences, roughly 7% seen once. The specimen comprised CD8+ T cells not binding an NS4B(214-222) dextramer, sorted from PBMCs, sampled 45 days after the yellow fever booster vaccination. This clonotype originated in a man younger than 45 who received the YFV17D yellow fever vaccine. This rearrangement joins TRBV29-1 to TRBJ2-7; perhaps TRBD2 as D (6 bases). CDR3 DNA: TGCAGCGTTAGTCGGGGGATCAGGGACGAGCAGTACTTC. The encoded protein is CSVSRGIRDEQYF.